Below, 19 T cell receptor beta chains from the same sample are listed, as sequenced in a study of blood T cells in healthy people across ages. A second about 6 to 12 cycle PCR used barcoded and J-beta primers. TCRdb reprocessed the 5' RACE reads via MiXCR and lists one record per CDR3 protein. The data contain about 680,000 distinct CDR3 sequences, more than 40% of them singletons. Sequencing used blood. Source of these receptors: a woman between 55 and 75 years old in good health.

The chain carries TRBV13 and TRBJ2-5; 8 nucleotides agree with TRBD1. J was trimmed by 4 bases and V by 4 bases; bases with no gene match: 5. The germline V gene encodes CDR1 PRHDT and CDR2 FYEKMQ (reference sequence). The CDR3 covers 14 residues. In nucleotides, the CDR3 is TGTGCCAGCAGCTCCCGGACAGGGCTAGAGACCCAGTACTTC. It translates to CASSSRTGLETQYF. Using reference TRBV13 and TRBJ2-5 for the parts outside the CDR3, the full variable domain is AAGVIQSPRHLIKEKRETATLKCYPIPRHDTVYWYQQGPGQDPQFLISFYEKMQSDKGSIPDRFSAQQFSDYHSELNMSSLELGDSALYFCASSSRTGLETQYFGPGTRLLVL.

This clonotype was counted a few times. The chain links TRBV29-1 to TRBJ2-7; 7 nucleotides agree with TRBD1. In germline, CDR1 is SQVTM, CDR2 ANQGSEA. J was trimmed by 5 bases and V by 6 bases; bases with no gene match: 7. This CDR3 comprises 12 residues. The CDR3 nucleotides read TGCAGCGTGAGGACAGGCTATCACGAGCAGTACTTC. Its translation: CSVRTGYHEQYF.

The rearrangement uses TRBV18 and TRBJ2-1; D is perhaps TRBD1 (6 bases). The germline gives CDR1 KGHSH, CDR2 LQKENI. This CDR3 region has 15 residues. V was cut by 3 bases and J by 8 bases, with 17 bases left in between. CDR3 sequence reads: CASSPTKYRAYEQFF. CDR3 sequence (DNA): TGTGCCAGCTCACCCACCAAGTACAGGGCCTATGAGCAGTTCTTC. Variable domain in full (rest from reference TRBV18 and TRBJ2-1): NAGVMQNPRHLVRRRGQEARLRCSPMKGHSHVYWYRQLPEEGLKFMVYLQKENIIDESGMPKERFSAEFPKEGPSILRIQQVVRGDSAAYFCASSPTKYRAYEQFFGPGTRLTVL.

V is TRBV5-1 and J is TRBJ2-1, with D possibly TRBD1 on 6 matching bases. Trimming removed 4 bases at V and 4 bases at J, with 15 bases between. Germline CDR1 and CDR2: SGHRS and YFSETQ. The CDR3 has 15 residues. CDR3 nucleotide sequence: TGCGCCAGCAGCGAACAGGGCCCAAATTACAATGAGCAGTTCTTC. Its protein is CASSEQGPNYNEQFF.

The chain has TRBV4-2 and TRBJ2-1, with 10 bases lining up with TRBD2. The ends lost 3 bases at V and 7 bases at J; junction bases unmatched: 9. The CDR3 runs to 16 residues. The germline V gene has CDR1 LGHNA and CDR2 YNFKEQ. CDR3 sequence: CASSHPGTSAQNEQFF. CDR3 nucleotide sequence: TGTGCCAGCAGCCACCCCGGGACTAGCGCACAGAATGAGCAGTTCTTC.

V gene TRBV20-1 combines with J gene TRBJ2-5, with D possibly matching TRBD2 (5 bases). The CDR3 has 12 residues. Germline V CDR1 and CDR2: DFQATT, SNEGSKA (reference sequence). The V end lost 5 bases, the J end lost 1 base, and 8 bases lay between the germline ends. The CDR3 region has the DNA TGCAGTGCTGAAGCGGCCCAAGAGACCCAGTACTTC. It is translated as CSAEAAQETQYF.

The chain links TRBV2 to TRBJ2-4; tentatively, D is TRBD1 (7 bases). The V and J ends lost 7 bases and 0 bases respectively, with 10 bases between them. The CDR3 sequence is 14 residues long. The germline gives CDR1 SNHLY, CDR2 FYNNEI. This CDR3 is CASNRGLAKNIQYF. The CDR3 DNA reads as TGTGCCAGCAACAGGGGACTAGCCAAAAACATTCAGTACTTC.

The V and J genes are TRBV20-1 and TRBJ2-1; 8 bases are a match to TRBD2. Germline assignment: CDR1 DFQATT and CDR2 SNEGSKA (reference sequence). This CDR3 is built from 16 residues. V was pared by 5 bases and J by 2 bases, with 11 bases of the junction left unmatched. Here the CDR3 reads CSASQPTSGPYNEQFF. The CDR3 DNA sequence: TGCAGTGCTTCTCAACCCACTAGCGGCCCCTACAATGAGCAGTTCTTC.

The chain joins TRBV29-1 to TRBJ2-1; 7 nucleotides align to TRBD2. V shed 7 bases and J 13 bases; nucleotides not matched to a gene: 10. CDR3 length: 11 residues. Per the germline V gene, CDR1 is SQVTM and CDR2 is ANQGSEA. The CDR3 loop reads CSAEWGGPQFF. The CDR3 DNA follows: TGCAGCGCTGAGTGGGGGGGACCCCAGTTCTTC.

V is TRBV25-1 and J is TRBJ1-2; D unclear. The CDR3 totals 15 residues. The ends were cut back, 5 bases at V and 4 bases at J, with 17 bases in the middle. CDR1 MGHDK and CDR2 SYGVNS come from the germline V gene. The CDR3 sequence: CASSPRKIRFYGYTF. In DNA, the CDR3 is TGTGCCAGCAGTCCGAGGAAGATCCGATTCTATGGCTACACCTTC.

The chain uses TRBV20-1 and TRBJ1-5, with unresolved D. Germline CDR1 reads DFQATT; CDR2 reads SNEGSKA (reference sequence). The germline V and J ends were trimmed by 1 base and 2 bases, with 6 bases remaining between them. CDR3 length: 13 amino acids. The CDR3 DNA reads as TGCAGTGCTAGAGTTACTGGCAATCAGCCCCAGCATTTT. Translating it yields CSARVTGNQPQHF.

Only a few counts were recorded for this clonotype. The chain combines TRBV9 with TRBJ2-3; 10 bases are shared with TRBD2. V shed 4 bases, J shed 4 bases, and the junction held 9 bases outside the gene matches. Germline V gene lookup returns CDR1 SGDLS and CDR2 YYNGEE. CDR3 size: 16 residues. Here the CDR3 reads CASSPGLAEAPDTQYF. The DNA for the CDR3 is TGTGCCAGCAGCCCAGGACTAGCGGAGGCCCCAGATACGCAGTATTTT.

This clonotype has only a few counts. The chain links TRBV20-1 to TRBJ2-2; 8 bases match TRBD1. Germline CDR1 reads DFQATT; CDR2 reads SNEGSKA (reference sequence). CDR3 size: 15 residues. V lost 3 bases, J lost 3 bases, and 6 bases stayed unmatched. The CDR3 reads CSARGQVVDTGELFF. For the CDR3, the DNA is TGCAGTGCTAGGGGACAGGTAGTGGACACCGGGGAGCTGTTTTTT.

This clonotype was seen a handful of times. The chain joins TRBV6-6 to TRBJ1-1; D ambiguous. The ends were cut back, 10 bases at V and 0 bases at J, with 15 bases in the middle. The CDR3 is 14 amino acids. CDR1 and CDR2 from the germline V gene are MNHNY and SVGAGI (reference sequence). DNA of the CDR3: TGTGCCACCCATGATAGGGCCCTGAACACTGAAGCTTTCTTT. Protein product: CATHDRALNTEAFF.

This clonotype has more than one count but fewer than ten. The CDR3 DNA reads TGTGCCAGCAGCTTCGGCATTTATGGCTACACCTTC. This gives the protein CASSFGIYGYTF. The chain couples TRBV7-2 to TRBJ1-2; D not resolved. V dropped 3 bases and J dropped 5 bases, with 7 bases sitting between them. Germline V gene sequence: CDR1 SGHTA, CDR2 FQGNSA. The CDR3 loop spans 12 amino acids.

This clonotype was detected a few times. This chain connects TRBV28 to TRBJ2-7; D tentatively fits TRBD1 or TRBD2 (6 bases each). V was clipped by 5 bases and J by 0 bases, with 17 bases between them. Per the germline V gene, CDR1 is MDHEN and CDR2 is SYDVKM. This CDR3 comprises 16 residues. The DNA of the CDR3 is TGTGCCAGCAGTGAACCCCGCGGGACACACTCCTACGAGCAGTACTTC. Residues: CASSEPRGTHSYEQYF.

The rearrangement links TRBV9 to TRBJ1-1; D gene unclear. The germline V gene encodes CDR1 SGDLS and CDR2 YYNGEE. This CDR3 is 14 amino acids long. The germline V and J ends were trimmed by 1 base and 2 bases, with 9 bases remaining between them. The CDR3 protein is CASSVIQANTEAFF. CDR3 bases: TGTGCCAGCAGCGTAATCCAAGCTAACACTGAAGCTTTCTTT. Looking up the rest from reference TRBV9 and TRBJ1-1 gives the full variable domain: DSGVTQTPKHLITATGQRVTLRCSPRSGDLSVYWYQQSLDQGLQFLIQYYNGEERAKGNILERFSAQQFPDLHSELNLSSLELGDSALYFCASSVIQANTEAFFGQGTRLTVV.

The rearrangement uses TRBV2 and TRBJ1-1, with D perhaps TRBD1 (5 bases). The V and J ends lost 4 bases and 3 bases respectively, with 12 bases between them. This CDR3 has 14 amino acids. CDR1 is SNHLY and CDR2 is FYNNEI in the germline V gene. This CDR3 is CASSGQRGDTEAFF. In nucleotides, the CDR3 is TGTGCCAGCAGTGGTCAGCGGGGGGACACTGAAGCTTTCTTT. Variable domain in full (rest from reference TRBV2 and TRBJ1-1): EPEVTQTPSHQVTQMGQEVILRCVPISNHLYFYWYRQILGQKVEFLVSFYNNEISEKSEIFDDQFSVERPDGSNFTLKIRSTKLEDSAMYFCASSGQRGDTEAFFGQGTRLTVV.

The table lists this clonotype with many counts. V usage is TRBV27 and J usage is TRBJ1-3; no firm D call. Deletions cut 2 bases from V and 2 bases from J, with 13 bases between. This CDR3 has 16 amino acids. The germline gives CDR1 MNHEY, CDR2 SMNVEV (reference sequence). CDR3 amino acids: CASSLGSPRTGNTIYF. The CDR3 DNA follows: TGTGCCAGCAGTTTAGGGTCCCCCAGAACTGGAAACACCATATATTTT.